This is a list of T cell receptor beta chains from one sample in a study of T cells expressing NK-cell markers. TCRdb reprocessed the 5' RACE reads, with one entry per CDR3 protein and no DNA. The record lists more than 400,000 distinct CDR3 sequences, of which the ten most abundant hold 7.3%. The sequenced sample was blood T cells: a sorted CD56 or NKG2C T cell subset, CD4+ or CD8+ T cells, or bulk PBMC T cells (not recorded which). These receptors were obtained from a woman aged 18-70 years in good health. Each CDR3 is given with its conserved first and last residue.

TRBJ2-1,TRBV18,CASSPLTQGGSEQFF
TRBJ2-1,TRBV2,CASNEAGDNFLLEQFF
TRBJ2-3,TRBV12-3/TRBV12-4,CASGGGYTDTQYF
TRBJ2-4,TRBV7-8,CASSIWGQGENIQYF
TRBJ1-1,TRBV5-4,CASSPQGNEYTEAFF
TRBJ1-2,TRBV20-1,CSALIRTALNYGYTF
TRBJ2-3,TRBV28,CASSFNVGGAGDTQYF
TRBJ1-3,TRBV6-1,CASTVDRGPGNTIYF
TRBJ2-5,TRBV5-1,CASSPGAGAGETQYF
TRBJ1-1,TRBV12-3/TRBV12-4,CASSFIGPANMNTEAFF
TRBJ2-4,TRBV12-3/TRBV12-4,CASTQSQGRENIQYF
TRBJ2-5,TRBV15,CATSSPGTLSPIPPSKQETQYF
TRBJ1-2,TRBV30,CAWSETGLNYGYTF
TRBJ2-1,TRBV20-1,CSARVWGVVGDEQFF
TRBJ2-5,TRBV10-3,CAISQMEVETQYF
TRBJ2-1,TRBV6-4,CASSDPTSGRANEQFF
TRBJ1-1,TRBV7-2,CASTSTANTEAFF
TRBJ2-1,TRBV20-1,CSARDALHQGPEQFF
TRBJ1-1,TRBV5-6,CASSRPGTRMNTEAFF
TRBJ2-5,TRBV29-1,CSVVTSGETQYF
TRBJ1-5,TRBV12-3/TRBV12-4,CASSLGDLVQPQHF
TRBJ1-5,TRBV6-1,CASRITGENQPQHF
TRBJ2-2,TRBV9,CASSPLGGVGGELFF
TRBJ2-1,TRBV15,CATSRDSVNNEQFF
TRBJ1-1,TRBV5-1,CASSLVGAPNTEAFF
TRBJ1-5,TRBV19,CASLPGSRVYSNQPQHF
TRBJ2-2,TRBV20-1,CSARDLRGTGELFF
TRBJ2-7,TRBV27,CASSWDREYEQYF
TRBJ2-1,TRBV20-1,CSAFSGPDEQFF
TRBJ2-1,TRBV5-1,CASTLGGTSGSGEQFF